This entry lists 5 T cell receptor beta chains sequenced from one sample in a study of blood T cell repertoires in COVID-19. Generated by immunoSEQ multiplex PCR, the TCRdb table keeps only in-frame clones and is missing some. The table lists about 300,000 clones, 90% of them singletons. Sample: peripheral blood. The receptors come from a woman in her fifties or sixties with COVID-19, enrolled during active disease.

This clone was detected only a few times. The V and J genes are TRBV6-5 and TRBJ2-5; no clear D gene. CDR3 length equals 13 residues. Germline V gene lookup returns CDR1 MNHEY and CDR2 SVGAGI. Trimming took 6 bases from V and 5 from J, leaving 13 bases between them. The CDR3 coding sequence is TGTGCCAGCAGCCCGGTGAGGCCGGAGACCCAGTACTTC. The encoded protein is CASSPVRPETQYF.

This chain connects TRBV19 to TRBJ2-6; 9 nucleotides match TRBD1. Germline-derived CDR1 and CDR2 are LNHDA and SQIVND (reference sequence). Losses at the gene ends were 7 bases for V and 0 bases for J; bases not matched to a gene: 4. This CDR3 region has 16 residues. The CDR3 loop reads CASIPGQGSGANVLTF. The CDR3 DNA sequence: TGTGCCAGTATACCGGGACAGGGCTCTGGGGCCAACGTCCTGACTTTC.

The DNA of the CDR3 is TGTGCCACCAGACCTCGACTAGCGGGAGGCACCGGGGAGCTGTTTTTT. Residues: CATRPRLAGGTGELFF. The rearrangement links TRBV24-1 to TRBJ2-2; 13 bases align to TRBD2. This CDR3 is 16 amino acids long. V lost 7 bases, J lost 4 bases, and 5 bases stayed unmatched. CDR1 and CDR2 from the germline V gene are KGHDR and SFDVKD.

V gene TRBV5-6 combines with J gene TRBJ1-1; no reliable D call. CDR3 size: 15 residues. Germline V gene lookup returns CDR1 SGHDT and CDR2 YYEEEE. With 1 base removed from V and 0 bases from J, the gap between germline ends came to 10 bases. The CDR3 bases are TGTGCCAGCAGCTTGTCCCGGGGTATGAACACTGAAGCTTTCTTT. It yields the protein CASSLSRGMNTEAFF.

This sequence joins TRBV2 and TRBJ1-5; TRBD1 agrees at 7 bases. The germline V gene encodes CDR1 SNHLY and CDR2 FYNNEI. The CDR3 contains 16 residues. V lost 3 bases to trimming and J lost 6 bases; unmatched junction nucleotides: 11. The CDR3 here is CASSDWTGLRSQPQHF. For the CDR3, the DNA is TGTGCCAGCAGTGACTGGACAGGTCTAAGGAGTCAGCCCCAGCATTTT.